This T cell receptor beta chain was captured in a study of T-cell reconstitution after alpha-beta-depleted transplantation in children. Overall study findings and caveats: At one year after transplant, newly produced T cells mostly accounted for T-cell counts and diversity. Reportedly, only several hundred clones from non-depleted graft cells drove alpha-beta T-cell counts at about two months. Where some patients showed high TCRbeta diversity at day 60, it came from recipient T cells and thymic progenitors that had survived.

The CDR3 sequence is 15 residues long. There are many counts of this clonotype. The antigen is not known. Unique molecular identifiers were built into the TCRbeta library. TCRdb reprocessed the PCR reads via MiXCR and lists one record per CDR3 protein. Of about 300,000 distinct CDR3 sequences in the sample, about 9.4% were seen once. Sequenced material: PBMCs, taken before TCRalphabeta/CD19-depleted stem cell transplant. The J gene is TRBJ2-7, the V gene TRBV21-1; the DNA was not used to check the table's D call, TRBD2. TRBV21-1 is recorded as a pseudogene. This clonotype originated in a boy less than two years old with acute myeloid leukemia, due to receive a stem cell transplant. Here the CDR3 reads CASSAQLAGRHEQYF. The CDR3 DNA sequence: TGTGCCAGCAGCGCTCAACTAGCGGGGAGGCACGAGCAGTACTTC.